One sample yielded the 21 T cell receptor beta chains listed below, sequenced in a study of T cells in Graves' hyperthyroidism and ophthalmopathy. Using RNA transcripts as the source, TCR beta CDR3 regions were amplified. HTBI primers drove first-round RT-PCR of the TCR CDR3. MiXCR, applied by TCRdb to the multiplex PCR reads, yields one record per CDR3 protein. The profile shows 540,000 or so distinct CDR3 sequences, 46% of them singletons. Sequencing input: peripheral blood or thyroid tissue (not recorded which). These receptors were taken from an adult woman with Graves' disease, either hyperthyroidism or ophthalmopathy (not recorded which).

This chain connects TRBV15 to TRBJ2-2; D gene unclear. The CDR3 has 16 amino acids. Trimming shortened V by 1 base and J by 1 base, and 10 bases separated the two germline ends. Germline V CDR1 and CDR2: LNHNV, YYDKDF (reference sequence). The CDR3 sequence is CATSRAVSMNTGELFF. CDR3 DNA: TGTGCCACCAGCAGAGCGGTCTCCATGAACACCGGGGAGCTGTTTTTT. Full variable domain (rest looked up from reference TRBV15 and TRBJ2-2): DAMVIQNPRYQVTQFGKPVTLSCSQTLNHNVMYWYQQKSSQAPKLLFHYYDKDFNNEADTPDNFQSRRPNTSFCFLDIRSPGLGDTAMYLCATSRAVSMNTGELFFGEGSRLTVL.

The chain carries TRBV2 and TRBJ2-2, with D perhaps given as TRBD1 or TRBD2 (6 bases each). Trimming removed 7 bases at V and 15 bases at J, with 21 bases between. This CDR3 contains 13 residues. CDR1 SNHLY and CDR2 FYNNEI come from the germline V gene. In DNA, the CDR3 is TGTGCCAGCAAGGACAGCTCCCTAGGGGGGATGTTTTTT. It specifies CASKDSSLGGMFF.

Ten or more counts support this clonotype. This sequence joins TRBV15 and TRBJ1-2; the match to TRBD1 covers 9 bases. Germline CDR1 reads LNHNV; CDR2 reads YYDKDF (reference sequence). The ends lost 3 bases at V and 7 bases at J; junction bases unmatched: 9. The CDR3 sequence is 15 residues long. CDR3 nucleotides: TGTGCCACCAGCAGTTTCAGACAGGGGGATGGTGGCTACACCTTC. It translates to CATSSFRQGDGGYTF.

This chain links TRBV29-1 with TRBJ1-2, with D possibly being TRBD1 (5 bases). Looked up from germline, CDR1 is SQVTM and CDR2 is ANQGSEA. The ends were cut back, 4 bases at V and 1 base at J, with 13 bases in the middle. The CDR3 sequence is 14 residues long. CDR3 amino acids: CSVVETVLNYGYTF. The CDR3 DNA reads as TGCAGCGTTGTTGAGACAGTCCTTAACTATGGCTACACCTTC.

This clonotype was picked up many times. The J gene is TRBJ1-1, the V gene TRBV7-9; maybe TRBD1 (5 bases). Germline values: CDR1 SEHNR, CDR2 FQNEAQ (reference sequence). V was shortened by 1 base and J by 8 bases, with 14 bases between the two germline ends. CDR3 length: 14 residues. The CDR3 sequence is CASSLEDTGMEAFF. CDR3 in DNA: TGTGCCAGCAGCTTAGAGGACACCGGGATGGAAGCTTTCTTT.

This chain links TRBV5-1 with TRBJ1-1; D is perhaps TRBD1 (6 bases). This CDR3 contains 15 residues. Trimming took off 4 bases at V and 1 base at J, with 14 bases between the two ends. Per the germline V gene, CDR1 is SGHRS and CDR2 is YFSETQ. CDR3 sequence: CASSRQAGENTEAFF. CDR3 nucleotides: TGCGCCAGCAGCCGACAGGCAGGGGAGAACACTGAAGCTTTCTTT.

In its sample, this clonotype was seen a few times. CDR3 in amino acids: CSAAGQGNTEAFF. The CDR3 nucleotides read TGCAGTGCCGCGGGACAGGGAAACACTGAAGCTTTCTTT. The chain combines TRBV20-1 with TRBJ1-1, with 9 bases fitting TRBD1. From germline, CDR1 is DFQATT and CDR2 SNEGSKA (reference sequence). J gave up 2 bases and V 6 bases, and 4 bases lay outside the gene matches. This CDR3 spans 13 amino acids.

This clonotype occurred many times. The rearrangement joins TRBV27 to TRBJ1-2; 7 bases line up with TRBD1. The V gene's germline CDR1 is MNHEY and CDR2 SMNVEV (reference sequence). There are 13 residues in the CDR3. The junction had 6 bases not matched to a gene; V was cut back by 5 bases and J by 6 bases. Written as DNA, the CDR3 is TGTGCCAGCAGTGGAAAGGGGGCTGATGGCTACACCTTC. This encodes CASSGKGADGYTF.

This clonotype was observed a single time. The chain carries TRBV29-1 and TRBJ2-2; 13 bases map to TRBD2. Germline-derived CDR1 and CDR2 are SQVTM and ANQGSEA. CDR3 length equals 16 residues. The V gene end was trimmed by 7 bases and the J gene end by 4 bases; junction bases not matched to a gene: 9. In nucleotides, the CDR3 is TGCAGCGCTCGAGGACTAGCGGGAGTAAGCACCGGGGAGCTGTTTTTT. It codes for CSARGLAGVSTGELFF.

The chain employs TRBV29-1 and TRBJ2-7; tentatively, D is TRBD2 (5 bases). The germline CDR1 and CDR2 sequences are SQVTM and ANQGSEA. This CDR3 spans 11 amino acids. Trimming stripped 7 bases from V and 7 bases from J, with 14 bases between. The CDR3 DNA sequence: TGCAGCGGCGGACGGGGATGGGAGCAGTACTTC. Translation gives CSGGRGWEQYF.

The J gene is TRBJ1-1, the V gene TRBV6-6, with D possibly matching TRBD1 (5 bases). V was shortened by 8 bases and J by 1 base, with 17 bases between the two germline ends. This CDR3 contains 15 residues. In germline, CDR1 is MNHNY, CDR2 SVGAGI (reference sequence). CDR3 amino acids: CASRGTFASNTEAFF. DNA for the CDR3: TGTGCCAGCCGAGGGACCTTCGCCTCGAACACTGAAGCTTTCTTT.

This clonotype was recorded at least ten times. CDR3 protein: CASSLGDGSNTGELFF. The CDR3 DNA reads TGTGCCAGCAGCTTGGGGGACGGATCGAACACCGGGGAGCTGTTTTTT. The chain combines TRBV7-2 with TRBJ2-2; either TRBD1 or TRBD2 may fit D (5 bases each). From germline, CDR1 is SGHTA and CDR2 FQGNSA. This CDR3 contains 16 residues. Trimming took 3 bases from V and 0 from J, leaving 11 bases between them. Filled out from reference TRBV7-2 and TRBJ2-2, the complete variable domain reads GAGVSQSPSNKVTEKGKDVELRCDPISGHTALYWYRQSLGQGLEFLIYFQGNSAPDKSGLPSDRFSAERTGGSVSTLTIQRTQQEDSAVYLCASSLGDGSNTGELFFGEGSRLTVL.

This clonotype has a count of ten or more. The V gene is TRBV11-2, the J gene TRBJ2-7; D remains ambiguous. In germline, CDR1 is SGHAT, CDR2 FQNNGV. The CDR3 sequence is 13 residues long. V shed 8 bases and J shed 3 bases, with 14 bases lying between them. The CDR3 DNA sequence: TGTGCCAGCCGGAAGGTGGGCTTCTACGAGCAGTACTTC. Protein sequence: CASRKVGFYEQYF.

Comment on this clonotype: The junction does not match germline at one end; this may be a read error. The rearrangement uses TRBV5-1 and TRBJ2-6, with 9 nucleotides matching TRBD2. The length of the CDR3 is 16 residues. From germline, CDR1 is SGHRS and CDR2 YFSETQ. The CDR3 nucleotides read TGCGCCAGCAGCTTGGTAGGGGCTAGCGGGGTCAACGTCCTGACTTTC. Encoded protein: CASSLVGASGVNVLTF.

The chain uses TRBV7-2 and TRBJ2-3, with TRBD2 matching over 11 bases. Germline-derived CDR1 and CDR2 are SGHTA and FQGNSA. V shed 5 bases and J 2 bases; nucleotides not matched to a gene: 3. The CDR3 extends over 15 amino acids. The CDR3 loop is CASSRSGRATDTQYF. CDR3 bases: TGTGCCAGCAGCCGTAGCGGGAGGGCCACAGATACGCAGTATTTT.

As DNA, the CDR3 is TGTGCCTGGAGTGTGACAGGGGGCGCTTCGTACGAGCAGTACTTC. Translation: CAWSVTGGASYEQYF. The V gene is TRBV30, the J gene TRBJ2-7; 10 bases align to TRBD1. The length of the CDR3 is 15 residues. Per germline, CDR1 GTSNPN and CDR2 SVGIG (reference sequence). The trim removed 0 bases at V and 4 bases at J, leaving 6 bases unmatched.

This clonotype turned up a few times. CDR3 in amino acids: CASRFRGQETQHF. The CDR3 bases are TGTGCCAGCAGATTTAGGGGCCAAGAGACCCAGCATTTT. V usage is TRBV6-5 and J usage is TRBJ1-5; D may be TRBD1 (5 bases). The CDR3 spans 13 residues. CDR1 MNHEY and CDR2 SVGAGI come from the germline V gene. V lost 6 bases to trimming and J lost 11 bases, with 17 bases between them.

This clonotype was observed a few times. This chain uses TRBV28 with TRBJ1-6; D not resolved. The CDR3 extends over 11 amino acids. Germline CDR1 MDHEN, CDR2 SYDVKM. The V end lost 3 bases, the J end lost 9 bases, and 3 bases lay between the germline ends. The CDR3, as DNA: TGTGCCAGCAGTTTTGTTTCACCCCTCCACTTT. It is translated as CASSFVSPLHF.

With respect to this clonotype: Germline is not matched at one junction end, which may reflect a read error. The J gene is TRBJ2-7, the V gene TRBV10-2; 11 nucleotides agree with TRBD2. Germline assignment: CDR1 WSHSY and CDR2 SAAADI. The CDR3 consists of 16 residues. The DNA of the CDR3 is TGCACCAGCAGTGCTAGGCGACTAGCGGGGATCTACGAGCAGTACTTC. This gives the protein CTSSARRLAGIYEQYF.

V is TRBV7-3 and J is TRBJ2-7, with D possibly TRBD2 on 6 matching bases. V was clipped by 5 bases and J by 8 bases, with 13 bases between them. Germline assignment: CDR1 SGHTA and CDR2 FQGTGA. The CDR3 totals 12 residues. CDR3 loop: CASSPREPQQYF. In nucleotides, the CDR3 is TGTGCCAGCAGCCCTCGGGAGCCCCAGCAGTACTTC.

The chain carries TRBV28 and TRBJ1-1, with TRBD1 as a possible D gene (6 bases). The germline V and J ends were trimmed by 5 bases and 5 bases, with 18 bases remaining between them. This CDR3 region has 15 residues. The V gene's germline CDR1 is MDHEN and CDR2 SYDVKM. The CDR3 nucleotides read TGTGCCAGCAGTCCAGTGGACAGAGGAGGAACTGAAGCTTTCTTT. Translated: CASSPVDRGGTEAFF.